This TCR beta chain appears in the sequencing data of a study of blood T cell repertoires in COVID-19 (dated by TCRdb to 2018 to 2021). About the investigation overall: The collaborator samples originated in the United States, Italy and Spain and spanned the acute and convalescent phases of COVID-19. The material from the prospective study consisted of cDNA or gDNA derived from T cells, B-cell-depleted T cells, or PBMCs. Deeply sampled blood TCRbeta repertoires from subjects exposed to, actively infected with, or recovered from COVID-19 were included in the dataset. The repertoires were released in a freely available public database meant as a resource for research on the immune response to SARS-CoV-2. Samples were obtained from the ongoing ImmuneRACE study (first 160 participants) and from over 1,000 subjects provided by 6 global collaborators. Nearly every sample came with metadata listing a de-identified subject ID, COVID-19 status, age in years and sex. Where HLA class I and class II types were available, the types were taken from metadata supplied by the sample provider, not from assay-based typing.

Whole blood was collected in K2EDTA tubes by collaborating institutions according to the institutions' own protocols. Collaborator samples were shipped for TCRbeta analysis as frozen whole blood, isolated PBMCs, or DNA extracted from either sample type. CDR1 ENHRY and CDR2 SYGVKD were looked up in the germline V gene. A distance of 14 bases separates the germline ends of V and J, which lose 3 bases and 6 bases respectively. The CDR3 runs 14 residues from the cysteine to the phenylalanine. Only CDR3 DNA remains: 42 bases, in frame from the first base. TCRbeta CDR3 regions were amplified from genomic DNA by means of the immunoSEQ Assay, a bias-controlled multiplex PCR. In the original analysis: Within the assay, amplification of reference gene primers was used to estimate how many nucleated cells each sample contained. Sequence reads were collapsed and filtered to measure the absolute abundance of every unique TCRbeta CDR3 rearrangement. For each sample, productive Simpson clonality was calculated by taking the square root of Simpson's diversity index across productive rearrangements. TCRdb obtained this table from immuneACCESS and retained in-frame rearrangements with V and J assigned. These tables miss some clones; where compared with another copy, unresolved V genes account for less than half of the shortfall, and the remainder is unexplained. V, J and clone size are those of that table, while D and trimming were read from the DNA. In this sample the table shows 200,000 to 250,000 clones, 89% of which occur a single time. The ten biggest clones cover about 4.8% of the sample.

The full study reports these points: How much clinical and demographic metadata was included differed by source and by participant, and the metadata was provided uncurated.

Of note for this clone: Its specific antigen is unknown. Per-base qualities were not stored, and no clone one base away is much larger.

The receptor was derived from a middle-aged woman with acute or convalescent COVID-19. The sample comprised peripheral blood. This chain joins TRBV10-3 to TRBJ1-2; the D region possibly corresponds to TRBD1 (5 bases align). Read as DNA, the sequence is TGTGCCATCAGTGATCCGAATCGACAGCATGGCTACACCTTC. The resulting protein is CAISDPNRQHGYTF.